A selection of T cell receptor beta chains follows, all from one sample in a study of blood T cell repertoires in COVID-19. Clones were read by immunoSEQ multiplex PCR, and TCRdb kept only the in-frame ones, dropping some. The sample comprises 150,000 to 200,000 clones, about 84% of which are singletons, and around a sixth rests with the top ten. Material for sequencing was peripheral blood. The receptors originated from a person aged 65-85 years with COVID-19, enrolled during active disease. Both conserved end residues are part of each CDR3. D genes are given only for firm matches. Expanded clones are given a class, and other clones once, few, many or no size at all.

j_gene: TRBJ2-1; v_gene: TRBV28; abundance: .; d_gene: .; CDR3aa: CASSTGGYNEQFF; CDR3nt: TGTGCCAGCAGTACGGGTGGCTACAATGAGCAGTTCTTC
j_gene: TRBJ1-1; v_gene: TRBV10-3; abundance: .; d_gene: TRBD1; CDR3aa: CAISGTGGSNLNTEAFF; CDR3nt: TGTGCCATCAGTGGGACAGGGGGCTCAAACCTGAACACTGAAGCTTTCTTT
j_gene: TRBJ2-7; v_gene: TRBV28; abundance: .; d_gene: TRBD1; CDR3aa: CASSFIRTGYEQYF; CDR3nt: TGTGCCAGCAGTTTTATCCGGACAGGGTACGAGCAGTACTTC
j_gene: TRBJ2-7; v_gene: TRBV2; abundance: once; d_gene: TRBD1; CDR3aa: CASSPPDRVIYEQYF; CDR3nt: TGTGCCAGCAGTCCCCCGGACAGGGTAATCTACGAGCAGTACTTC
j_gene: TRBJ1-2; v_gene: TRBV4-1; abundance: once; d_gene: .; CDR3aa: CASSQGDSRGGYTF; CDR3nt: TGCGCCAGCAGCCAAGGGGACTCTCGAGGCGGCTACACCTTC
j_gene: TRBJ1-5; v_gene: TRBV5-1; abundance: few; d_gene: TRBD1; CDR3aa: CASSLEPTGRSQPQHF; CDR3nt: TGCGCCAGCAGCTTGGAACCGACAGGGCGTAGTCAGCCCCAGCATTTT
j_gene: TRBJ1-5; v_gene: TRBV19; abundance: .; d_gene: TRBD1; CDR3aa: CASSRTGFDQPQHF; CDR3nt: TGTGCCAGTAGTAGGACAGGTTTCGATCAGCCCCAGCATTTT
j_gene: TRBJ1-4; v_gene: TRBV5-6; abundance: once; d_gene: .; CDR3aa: CASSLRGGGEKLFF; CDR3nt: TGTGCCAGCAGCTTGAGGGGCGGTGGGGAAAAACTGTTTTTT
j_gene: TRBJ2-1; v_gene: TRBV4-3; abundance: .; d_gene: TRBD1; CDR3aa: CASSPRTGRTYNEQFF; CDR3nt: TGCGCCAGCAGCCCCCGGACAGGGAGGACCTACAATGAGCAGTTCTTC
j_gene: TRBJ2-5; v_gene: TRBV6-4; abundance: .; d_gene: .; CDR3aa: CASRGAGCSSPTTQETQYF; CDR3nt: TGTGCCAGCAGAGGAGCTGGGTGTTCCTCCCCAACCACACAAGAGACCCAGTACTTC
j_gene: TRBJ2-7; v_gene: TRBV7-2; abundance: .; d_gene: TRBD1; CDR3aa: CASSLDRGSNIFYEQYF; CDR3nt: TGTGCCAGCAGCTTAGACAGGGGCTCCAACATTTTCTACGAGCAGTACTTC
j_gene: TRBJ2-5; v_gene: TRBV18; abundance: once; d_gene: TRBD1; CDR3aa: CASSGTGGKETQYF; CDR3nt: TGTGCCAGCTCAGGGACAGGAGGCAAGGAGACCCAGTACTTC
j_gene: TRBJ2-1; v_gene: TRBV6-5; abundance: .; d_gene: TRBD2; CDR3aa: CASKLAGGHNEQFF; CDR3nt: TGTGCCAGCAAGTTAGCGGGAGGGCACAATGAGCAGTTCTTC
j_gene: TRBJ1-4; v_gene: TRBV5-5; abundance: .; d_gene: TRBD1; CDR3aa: CASTRQGSREKLFF; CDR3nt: TGTGCCAGCACCCGACAGGGGTCTAGGGAAAAACTGTTTTTT
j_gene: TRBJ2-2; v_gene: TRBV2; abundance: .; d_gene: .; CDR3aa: CASNLGGRTGELFF; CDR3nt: TGTGCCAGCAATCTGGGGGGTCGCACCGGGGAGCTGTTTTTT
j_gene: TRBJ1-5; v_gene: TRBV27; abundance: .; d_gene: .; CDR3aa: CASSSSGWGNQPQHF; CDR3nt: TGTGCCAGCAGTTCCTCAGGGTGGGGCAATCAGCCCCAGCATTTT
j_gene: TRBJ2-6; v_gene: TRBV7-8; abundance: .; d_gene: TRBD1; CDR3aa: CASSSGQGGHSGANVLTF; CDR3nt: TGTGCCAGCAGCTCGGGACAGGGGGGGCACTCTGGGGCCAACGTCCTGACTTTC
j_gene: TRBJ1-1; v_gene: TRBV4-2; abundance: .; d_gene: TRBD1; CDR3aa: CASSQDLRGRGTEAFF; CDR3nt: TGTGCCAGCAGCCAAGACCTCAGGGGGCGCGGCACTGAAGCTTTCTTT
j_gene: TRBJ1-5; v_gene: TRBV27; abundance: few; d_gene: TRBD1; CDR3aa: CASSRTGGQPQHF; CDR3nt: TGTGCCAGCAGCCGTACAGGGGGTCAGCCCCAGCATTTT
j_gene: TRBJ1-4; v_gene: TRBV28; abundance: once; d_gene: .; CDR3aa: CASSWGGDATNEKLFF; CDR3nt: TGTGCCAGCAGTTGGGGCGGGGATGCAACTAATGAAAAACTGTTTTTT
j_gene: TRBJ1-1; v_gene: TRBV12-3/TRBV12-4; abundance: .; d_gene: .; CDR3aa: CASSLTLYEAFF; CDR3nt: TGTGCCAGCAGTTTAACTTTATATGAAGCTTTCTTT
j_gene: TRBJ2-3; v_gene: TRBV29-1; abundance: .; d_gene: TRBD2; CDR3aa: CSTAGGPTSLEDTQYF; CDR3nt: TGCAGCACCGCGGGGGGGCCCACCTCCCTTGAGGATACGCAGTATTTT
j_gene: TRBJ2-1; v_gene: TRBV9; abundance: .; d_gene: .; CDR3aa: CASSGAVHEQFF; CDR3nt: TGTGCCAGCAGCGGGGCCGTCCATGAGCAGTTCTTC
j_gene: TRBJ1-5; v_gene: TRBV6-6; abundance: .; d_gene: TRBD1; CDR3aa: CASSDREPRPQHF; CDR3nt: TGTGCCAGCAGTGACAGGGAACCGAGGCCCCAGCATTTT
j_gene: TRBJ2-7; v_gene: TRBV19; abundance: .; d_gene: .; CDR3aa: CASSITGHEQYF; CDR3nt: TGTGCCAGTAGTATCACAGGGCACGAGCAGTACTTC
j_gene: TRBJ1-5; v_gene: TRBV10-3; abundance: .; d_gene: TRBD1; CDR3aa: CAIGGRDDQPQHF; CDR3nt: TGTGCCATAGGGGGCAGGGATGATCAGCCCCAGCATTTT
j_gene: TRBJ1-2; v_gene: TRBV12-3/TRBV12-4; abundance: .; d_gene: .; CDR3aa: CASRSTGNGYTF; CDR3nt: TGTGCCAGCAGGTCCACAGGGAATGGCTACACCTTC
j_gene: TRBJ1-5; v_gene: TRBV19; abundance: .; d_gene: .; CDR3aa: CASSIVSGEVDQPQHF; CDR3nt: TGTGCCAGTAGTATAGTATCCGGGGAAGTCGATCAGCCCCAGCATTTT
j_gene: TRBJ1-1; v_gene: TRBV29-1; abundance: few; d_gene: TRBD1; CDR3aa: CSVGTGVTLNTEAFF; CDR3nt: TGCAGCGTTGGGACAGGGGTTACCCTGAACACTGAAGCTTTCTTT
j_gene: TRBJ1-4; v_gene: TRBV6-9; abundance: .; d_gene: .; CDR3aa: CASRYGGVDEKLFF; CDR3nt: TGTGCCAGCCGCTACGGGGGGGTTGATGAAAAACTGTTTTTT
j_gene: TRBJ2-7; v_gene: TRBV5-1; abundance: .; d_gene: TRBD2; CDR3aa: CASSPGLAGGAYEQYF; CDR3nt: TGCGCCAGCAGCCCGGGACTAGCGGGAGGAGCCTACGAGCAGTACTTC
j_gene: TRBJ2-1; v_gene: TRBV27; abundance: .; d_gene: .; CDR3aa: CASSVQGTSSYNEQFF; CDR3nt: TGTGCCAGCAGTGTCCAGGGTACATCCTCCTACAATGAGCAGTTCTTC
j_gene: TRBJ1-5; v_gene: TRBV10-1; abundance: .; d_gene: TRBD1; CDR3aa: CASKTGFRNQPQHF; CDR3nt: TGCGCCAGCAAGACAGGGTTTCGCAATCAGCCCCAGCATTTT
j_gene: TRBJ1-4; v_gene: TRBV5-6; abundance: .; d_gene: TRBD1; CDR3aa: CASSRDRGDEKLFF; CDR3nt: TGTGCCAGCAGCCGCGACAGGGGGGATGAAAAACTGTTTTTT
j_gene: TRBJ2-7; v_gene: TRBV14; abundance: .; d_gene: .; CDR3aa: CASSQRVGEQYF; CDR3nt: TGTGCCAGCAGCCAAAGAGTCGGCGAGCAGTACTTC
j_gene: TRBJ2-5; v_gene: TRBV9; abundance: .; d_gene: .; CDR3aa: CASSTGTLETQYF; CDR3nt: TGTGCCAGCAGCACAGGGACATTAGAGACCCAGTACTTC
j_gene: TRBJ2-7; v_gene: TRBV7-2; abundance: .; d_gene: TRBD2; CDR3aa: CASSFLSGRTHEQYF; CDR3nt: TGTGCCAGCAGCTTTTTGAGCGGGAGGACCCACGAGCAGTACTTC
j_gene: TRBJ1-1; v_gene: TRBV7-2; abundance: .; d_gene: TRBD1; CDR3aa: CASSSGQDPGGNTEAFF; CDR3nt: TGTGCCAGCAGCTCCGGACAGGACCCAGGAGGGAACACTGAAGCTTTCTTT
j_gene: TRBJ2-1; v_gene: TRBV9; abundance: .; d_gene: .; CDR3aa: CASSVNSLLNEQFF; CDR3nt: TGTGCCAGCAGCGTCAACAGCCTACTCAATGAGCAGTTCTTC
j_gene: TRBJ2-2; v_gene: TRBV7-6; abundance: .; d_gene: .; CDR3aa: CASSESSGGGELFF; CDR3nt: TGTGCCAGCAGTGAGAGCTCCGGGGGCGGGGAGCTGTTTTTT
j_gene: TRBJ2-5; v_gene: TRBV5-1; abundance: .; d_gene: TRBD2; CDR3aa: CASSLAPGGPLETQYF; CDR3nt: TGCGCCAGCAGCTTGGCACCGGGGGGGCCTTTGGAGACCCAGTACTTC
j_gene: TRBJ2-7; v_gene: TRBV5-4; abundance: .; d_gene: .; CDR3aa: CASSNRQAGYEQYF; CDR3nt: TGTGCCAGCAGCAACCGACAGGCAGGCTACGAGCAGTACTTC
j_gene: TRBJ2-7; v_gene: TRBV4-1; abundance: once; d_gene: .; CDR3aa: CASSQGAQYEQYF; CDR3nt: TGCGCCAGCAGCCAAGGGGCCCAGTACGAGCAGTACTTC
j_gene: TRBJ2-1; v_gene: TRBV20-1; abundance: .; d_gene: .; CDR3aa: CSAPTYNEQFF; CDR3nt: TGCAGTGCCCCAACCTACAATGAGCAGTTCTTC
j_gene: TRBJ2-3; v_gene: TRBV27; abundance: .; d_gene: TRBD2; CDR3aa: CASRPLAGGRTDTQYF; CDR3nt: TGTGCCAGCAGACCACTAGCGGGGGGCCGCACAGATACGCAGTATTTT
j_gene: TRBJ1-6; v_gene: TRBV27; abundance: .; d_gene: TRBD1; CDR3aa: CASRPDRGNSPLHF; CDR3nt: TGTGCCAGCAGGCCCGACAGGGGGAATTCACCCCTCCACTTT
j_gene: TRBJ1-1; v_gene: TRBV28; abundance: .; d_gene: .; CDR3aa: CASSLVGTEAFF; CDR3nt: TGTGCCAGCAGTTTAGTCGGGACTGAAGCTTTCTTT
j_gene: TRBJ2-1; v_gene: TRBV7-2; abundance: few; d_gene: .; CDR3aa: CASKVGGLTYNEQFF; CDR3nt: TGTGCCAGCAAAGTCGGCGGGCTCACCTACAATGAGCAGTTCTTC
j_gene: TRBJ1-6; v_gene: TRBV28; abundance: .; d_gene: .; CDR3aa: CASSYRVQVGSPLHF; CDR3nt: TGTGCCAGCAGTTACAGGGTTCAGGTTGGTTCACCCCTCCACTTT
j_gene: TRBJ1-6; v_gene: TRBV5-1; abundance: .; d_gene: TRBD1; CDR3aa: CASRHNSGQVGSPLHF; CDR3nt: TGCGCCAGCAGACACAACTCGGGACAGGTTGGGTCACCCCTCCACTTT
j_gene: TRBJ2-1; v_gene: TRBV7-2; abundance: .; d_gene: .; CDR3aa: CASSRKATGTLANEQFF; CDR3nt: TGTGCCAGCAGCCGTAAGGCTACCGGGACTCTCGCGAATGAGCAGTTCTTC